Only a few counts were recorded for the clone carrying this T cell receptor (beta chain). What it binds is not known. The entry originates in a study of blood T cells in healthy people across ages. General study results and limits: In older individuals, TCR beta diversity per million T cells was lower, falling roughly linearly with age. A strong correlation was seen between TCR beta diversity and naive T cell percentage.

Primed by a sample-barcoded 5' primer and a J-beta primer mix, a second PCR proceeded for about 7 to 11 cycles. A single record per CDR3 protein comes from TCRdb applying MiXCR to the 5' RACE reads. The table lists about 1,400,000 distinct CDR3 sequences, 45% to 70% of them singletons. Whenever a sample was processed, at least 6.5 million PBMCs were isolated. The extraction recovered at least 5.5 micrograms of total RNA per sample. Germline values: CDR1 SGHTA, CDR2 FQGNSA. Trimming stripped 1 base from V and 3 bases from J, with 16 bases between. There are 16 residues in the CDR3. This TCR was recovered from a man between 18 and 29 years old in good health. Sample: blood. This sequence joins TRBV7-2 and TRBJ2-7, with a weak D call TRBD1 (7 bases). CDR3 protein: CASSLVPQGGFYEQYF. The DNA of the CDR3 is TGTGCCAGCAGCTTAGTTCCTCAGGGGGGATTCTACGAGCAGTACTTC.